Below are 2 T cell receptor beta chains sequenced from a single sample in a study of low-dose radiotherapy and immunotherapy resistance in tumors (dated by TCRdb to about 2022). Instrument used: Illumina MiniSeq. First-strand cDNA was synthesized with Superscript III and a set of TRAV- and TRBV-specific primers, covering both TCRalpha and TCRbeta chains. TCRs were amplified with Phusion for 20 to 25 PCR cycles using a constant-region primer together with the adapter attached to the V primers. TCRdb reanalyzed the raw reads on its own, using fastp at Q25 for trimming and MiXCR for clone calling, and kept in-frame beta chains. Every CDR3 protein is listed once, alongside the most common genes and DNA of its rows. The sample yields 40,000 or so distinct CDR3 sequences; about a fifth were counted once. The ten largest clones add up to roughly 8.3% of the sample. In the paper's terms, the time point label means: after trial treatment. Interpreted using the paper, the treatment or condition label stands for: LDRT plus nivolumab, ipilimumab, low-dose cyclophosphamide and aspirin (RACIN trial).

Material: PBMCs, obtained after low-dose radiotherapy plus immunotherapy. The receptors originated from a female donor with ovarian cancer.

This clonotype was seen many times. CDR3 residues: CASSLAQGSEQYF. CDR3 coding DNA: TGTGCCAGCAGCTTAGCGCAGGGGTCCGAGCAGTACTTC. This chain joins TRBV7-6 and TRBJ2-7, with D maybe TRBD1 (6 bases). Germline V gene lookup returns CDR1 SGHVS and CDR2 FNYEAQ. With 0 bases removed from V and 6 bases from J, the gap between germline ends came to 9 bases. The CDR3 is made up of 13 amino acids. The full variable domain, rest sourced from reference TRBV7-6 and TRBJ2-7, is GAGVSQSPRYKVTKRGQDVALRCDPISGHVSLYWYRQALGQGPEFLTYFNYEAQQDKSGLPNDRFSAERPEGSISTLTIQRTEQRDSAMYRCASSLAQGSEQYFGPGTRLTVT.

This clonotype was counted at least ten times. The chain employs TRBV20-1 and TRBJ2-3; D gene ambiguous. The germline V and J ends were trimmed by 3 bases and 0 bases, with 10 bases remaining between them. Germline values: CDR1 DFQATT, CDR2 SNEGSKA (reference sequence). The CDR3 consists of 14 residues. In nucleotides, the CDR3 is TGCAGTGCTAGGTCACTAACTAGCACAGATACGCAGTATTTT. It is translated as CSARSLTSTDTQYF.